This T cell receptor (beta chain) originates from a study of PD-L1 blockade in urothelial cancer. At the level of the study: About 90% of the 29 patients comprised males who had bladder-origin urothelial cancer. The researchers analyzed blood 3 weeks (second dose) and 6 weeks after treatment start.

TCRdb's copy holds only in-frame clones and misses some; the assay was immunoSEQ multiplex PCR. The sample consists of 17,000 or so clones, roughly 87% of them appearing once. The CDR3 spans 13 residues. The germline gives CDR1 SNHLY, CDR2 FYNNEI. V was trimmed by 4 bases and J by 4 bases, leaving 8 bases between them. A total of 1 to 8 samples per patient were collected pretreatment and on-treatment. The rearrangement links TRBV2 to TRBJ1-3; possible D gene TRBD1, 5 bases. The starting material was PBMCs, obtained around atezolizumab (anti-PD-L1) treatment. The sequence was obtained from a man aged 50 or older with urothelial cancer. The CDR3 coding sequence is TGTGCCAGCAGTGCAGGGTCCGGAAACACCATATATTTT. This codes for CASSAGSGNTIYF.